The T cell receptor beta chain described here comes from a study of cytomegalovirus exposure and HLA in healthy donors. For the study at large: Genetic ancestry analysis placed over 75% of the 398 donors that were genotyped in the Caucasian-associated cluster.

Amplification used 60 Vbeta primers and 13 Jbeta primers. As handled by the study authors: It was a later analysis that counted tens of millions of unique TCR beta chains, of which some 9.9 million were shared. Sequencing was performed with immunoSEQ multiplex PCR; in TCRdb, only in-frame clones are kept and a portion is missing. D and trimming were read from the DNA, whereas the V and J calls and clone size are those reported in that table. The sample contains about 200,000 clones, about 80% of which appear only once. Sequenced input: PBMCs. This receptor was taken from a girl aged 5-17 years in good health and CMV-seronegative.

The CDR3 DNA reads TGTGCCAGCAGCTTATCGTTTCGGGTTAGCGGCTACACCTTC. As protein: CASSLSFRVSGYTF. J is TRBJ1-2 and V is TRBV7-2, with D uncertain. From germline, CDR1 is SGHTA and CDR2 FQGNSA. CDR3 length: 14 amino acids. V gave up 2 bases and J gave up 8 bases, with 15 bases separating them.